The source of this T cell receptor beta chain is a study of long-term antiretroviral therapy in people with HIV. The libraries were made with immunoSEQ v3.0 at survey level. Sequencing was performed with immunoSEQ multiplex PCR; in TCRdb, only in-frame clones are kept and a portion is missing. The data contain around 30,000 clones, roughly 87% of them singletons. As to this clone: Its antigen is not known.

Study outcomes and limitations: Repertoire composition at all time points was dominated by clones that had expanded before ART.

The V gene's germline CDR1 is ENHRY and CDR2 SYGVKD. The CDR3 covers 15 residues. Between the trimmed V and J ends, which lost 4 bases and 3 bases, there was a span of 16 bases. The TCR originated in a man aged 18 to 35 with HIV. This sample comprised unsorted PBMCs, obtained 1.1 years after starting antiretroviral therapy. This sequence joins TRBV10-3 and TRBJ2-7, with D possibly TRBD2 on 7 matching bases. The chain's CDR3 is CAISGLAGDIYEQYF. The CDR3 DNA reads as TGTGCCATCAGTGGACTAGCAGGGGACATCTACGAGCAGTACTTC.